Presented here are 30 T cell receptor beta chains from one specimen sequenced in a study of T cells in Graves' hyperthyroidism and ophthalmopathy. Amplified TCR beta CDR3 regions derived from RNA transcripts. RT-PCR in the first round (using the HTBI primer set) targeted the TCR CDR3. TCRdb re-called the multiplex PCR reads through MiXCR, storing one row per CDR3 protein. The repertoire holds 650,000 to 750,000 distinct CDR3 sequences, with 14% as singletons. Sequenced input: blood. The receptors were gathered from a woman between 18 and 30 years old with Graves' hyperthyroidism.

The table lists this clonotype with many counts. The rearrangement links TRBV30 to TRBJ2-1; D may be TRBD2 (5 bases). The CDR3 length is 12 residues. With 1 base removed from V and 5 bases from J, the gap between germline ends came to 6 bases. From germline, CDR1 is GTSNPN and CDR2 SVGIG (reference sequence). The CDR3: CAWSAGDNEQFF. In DNA form, the CDR3 reads TGTGCCTGGAGTGCCGGGGACAATGAGCAGTTCTTC. Based on the CDR3 plus reference TRBV30 and TRBJ2-1, the full variable domain is SQTIHQWPATLVQPVGSPLSLECTVEGTSNPNLYWYRQAAGRGLQLLFYSVGIGQISSEVPQNLSASRPQDRQFILSSKKLLLSDSGFYLCAWSAGDNEQFFGPGTRLTVL.

This chain joins TRBV4-1 and TRBJ2-5; TRBD1 might be the D (5 bases). Germline loops: CDR1 MGHRA, CDR2 YSYEKL. Trimming took 4 bases from V and 0 from J, leaving 12 bases between them. This CDR3 has 15 residues. The chain's CDR3 is CASSPGKAYQETQYF. The CDR3 nucleotides are TGCGCCAGCAGCCCAGGGAAAGCGTACCAAGAGACCCAGTACTTC.

As concerns this clonotype: This may come from a read error, since a much larger clone is one base off. The chain is built from TRBV7-8 and TRBJ2-7; D is possibly TRBD2 (6 bases). Trimming pared 5 bases from V and 3 bases from J, leaving 17 bases between. The CDR3 has 15 residues. Germline CDR1 is SGHVS and CDR2 is FQNEAQ. The CDR3 bases are TGTGCCAGCAGCGACCGCTGCCGGGAGAGCTACGAGCAGTACTTC. It encodes CASSDRCRESYEQYF.

This clonotype has more than one count but fewer than ten. The V call is TRBV14, the J call TRBJ1-2, with a weak D call TRBD1 (6 bases). The CDR3 loop spans 14 amino acids. V dropped 4 bases and J dropped 4 bases, with 13 bases sitting between them. The germline gives CDR1 SGHDN, CDR2 FVKESK. For the CDR3, the DNA is TGTGCCAGCAGCCCGCAGCGGACAGTCTATGGCTACACCTTC. Translation: CASSPQRTVYGYTF.

This clonotype was seen many times. V is TRBV20-1 and J is TRBJ2-7; possible D gene TRBD2, 5 bases. Deletions cut 1 base from V and 4 bases from J, with 17 bases between. The CDR3 contains 15 residues. In germline, CDR1 is DFQATT, CDR2 SNEGSKA (reference sequence). The chain's CDR3 is CSARGGLAAAYEQYF. CDR3 in DNA: TGCAGTGCTAGAGGCGGGCTGGCGGCTGCTTACGAGCAGTACTTC.

This clonotype was picked up a small number of times. V gene TRBV20-1 combines with J gene TRBJ1-1, with TRBD1 matching 8 bases. V was pared by 1 base and J by 0 bases, with 13 bases of the junction left unmatched. The germline V gene has CDR1 DFQATT and CDR2 SNEGSKA (reference sequence). The CDR3 has 18 residues. The CDR3 region has the DNA TGCAGTGCTAGAGGGACAGGGAGGGGGTGGGCCATGAACACTGAAGCTTTCTTT. Its protein product is CSARGTGRGWAMNTEAFF.

In its sample, this clonotype was seen many times. The gene calls are TRBV12-3 or TRBV12-4 and TRBJ2-7; 7 bases match TRBD2. CDR3 length equals 17 residues. After removal of 3 bases from V and 5 bases from J, the junction contained 16 bases not matched to a gene. CDR3 amino acids: CASSLSKRWAGADEQYF. The CDR3 DNA sequence: TGTGCCAGCAGTTTGAGTAAGAGGTGGGCGGGAGCAGACGAGCAGTACTTC.

DNA for the CDR3: TGTGCCAGCAGTTTCAATGACAGATTTGAAGCTTTCTTT. The encoded protein is CASSFNDRFEAFF. The genes are TRBV12-3 or TRBV12-4 and TRBJ1-1; TRBD1 might be the D (5 bases). Trimming stripped 3 bases from V and 7 bases from J, with 12 bases between. The CDR3 consists of 13 residues.

The chain has TRBV14 and TRBJ2-1, with unresolved D. CDR1 is SGHDN and CDR2 is FVKESK in the germline V gene. V lost 5 bases and J lost 3, with 20 bases in between. The CDR3 covers 17 residues. CDR3 DNA: TGTGCCAGCAGCGCTGGCCTTACTGGGAATCTCTACAATGAGCAGTTCTTC. As protein: CASSAGLTGNLYNEQFF.

This clonotype was observed many times. This chain links TRBV20-1 with TRBJ2-3; D is possibly TRBD2 (5 bases). Germline CDR1 reads DFQATT; CDR2 reads SNEGSKA (reference sequence). The CDR3 is 13 residues long. The V end was cut by 0 bases, the J end by 11 bases, with 15 bases between. This chain's CDR3 is CSARDPRGRWQYF. CDR3 coding DNA: TGCAGTGCTAGAGATCCCCGAGGGCGATGGCAGTATTTT.

This chain joins TRBV10-3 and TRBJ2-3, with TRBD2 matching 14 bases. The trim removed 7 bases at V and 5 bases at J, leaving 8 bases unmatched. CDR3 size: 16 residues. Germline CDR1 ENHRY, CDR2 SYGVKD. CDR3 region: CAINKGTSGSGDTQYF. In DNA form, the CDR3 reads TGTGCCATCAACAAAGGGACTAGCGGGAGTGGAGATACGCAGTATTTT.

This clonotype was observed a handful of times. The CDR3 ends on some other residue instead of the conserved phenylalanine or tryptophan, so this is likely a read error. The chain recombines TRBV2 with TRBJ2-1; TRBD2 aligns across 11 bases. This CDR3 comprises 16 residues. V gave up 9 bases and J gave up 2 bases; unmatched junction bases: 9. CDR1 SNHLY and CDR2 FYNNEI come from the germline V gene. The CDR3 DNA sequence: TGTGCCAGTGGAATTGGGACTAGCGGCGCCTACAATGAGCAGTTCCTC. It is translated as CASGIGTSGAYNEQFL.

The chain recombines TRBV19 with TRBJ1-2; 9 nucleotides match TRBD1. The CDR3 sequence is 14 residues long. V lost 4 bases, J lost 6 bases, and 6 bases stayed unmatched. Germline CDR1 is LNHDA and CDR2 is SQIVND (reference sequence). The CDR3 DNA sequence: TGTGCCAGTAGTACGACAGGGGGTGACAATGGCTACACCTTC. Its protein product is CASSTTGGDNGYTF.

This clonotype was found many times. V gene TRBV11-2 combines with J gene TRBJ1-2; a possible D gene is TRBD1 (6 bases). Trimming removed 1 base from V and 4 bases from J, with 13 bases in between. Germline V gene sequence: CDR1 SGHAT, CDR2 FQNNGV. CDR3 length: 15 residues. CDR3 sequence: CASSLGGAQSYGYTF. The CDR3 region has the DNA TGTGCCAGCAGCTTAGGGGGGGCGCAGAGCTATGGCTACACCTTC.

This clonotype was observed a handful of times. This chain connects TRBV2 to TRBJ2-1; TRBD2 matches 10 bases. CDR1 is SNHLY, CDR2 FYNNEI, per germline. The trim removed 4 bases at V and 3 bases at J, leaving 12 bases unmatched. There are 18 residues in the CDR3. The CDR3 region is CASSGDSGRNAVYNEQFF. The CDR3 region has the DNA TGTGCCAGCAGTGGGGATAGCGGGAGGAACGCCGTCTACAATGAGCAGTTCTTC.

The chain has TRBV7-9 and TRBJ2-3, with a tentative D call TRBD1 (5 bases). Trimming took off 5 bases at V and 6 bases at J, with 15 bases between the two ends. The CDR3 length is 14 residues. Per germline, CDR1 SEHNR and CDR2 FQNEAQ (reference sequence). Here the CDR3 DNA reads TGTGCCAGCAGCAAACGACAGATTCGGGATACGCAGTATTTT. This translates into CASSKRQIRDTQYF.

This clonotype has a handful of counts. This chain connects TRBV5-1 to TRBJ2-6; D gene ambiguous. The V end was cut by 0 bases, the J end by 7 bases, with 14 bases between. Germline V gene sequence: CDR1 SGHRS, CDR2 YFSETQ. The CDR3 sequence is 16 residues long. The CDR3 loop reads CASSLDIRRGANVLTF. In nucleotides, the CDR3 is TGCGCCAGCAGCTTGGATATACGGAGAGGAGCCAACGTCCTGACTTTC.

The chain uses TRBV5-1 and TRBJ2-5; D may correspond to TRBD1 or TRBD2 (5 bases each). CDR1 and CDR2 from the germline V gene are SGHRS and YFSETQ. V lost 4 bases to trimming and J lost 0 bases, with 13 bases between them. This CDR3 is built from 15 residues. The CDR3 reads CASSPRGANQETQYF. The CDR3 DNA is TGCGCCAGCAGCCCGAGGGGAGCCAACCAAGAGACCCAGTACTTC.

Note on this clonotype: This may stem from a read error, because a much larger clone lies one nucleotide away. The gene calls are TRBV7-9 and TRBJ2-7, with D tentatively TRBD1 (5 bases). CDR1 and CDR2 from the germline V gene are SEHNR and FQNEAQ (reference sequence). The CDR3 has 14 residues. CDR3 protein: CASSSPTVSYEQHF. For the CDR3, the DNA is TGTGCCAGCAGCTCCCCGACAGTCTCCTACGAGCAGCACTTC.

The genes are TRBV4-1 and TRBJ2-7; 8 nucleotides line up with TRBD1. Germline lookup yields CDR1 MGHRA and CDR2 YSYEKL. CDR3 length: 15 amino acids. The trim removed 8 bases at V and 2 bases at J, leaving 11 bases unmatched. CDR3: CASATGDRPTYEQYF. In nucleotides, the CDR3 is TGCGCCAGCGCCACCGGGGACAGGCCCACCTACGAGCAGTACTTC.

In this sample, this clonotype turned up many times. The rearrangement links TRBV20-1 to TRBJ1-6; the match to TRBD1 covers 10 bases. The junction had 5 bases not matched to a gene; V was cut back by 4 bases and J by 5 bases. There are 15 residues in the CDR3. Germline lookup yields CDR1 DFQATT and CDR2 SNEGSKA (reference sequence). The CDR3 DNA sequence: TGCAGTGCTATGTCCGGGACAGGGGATAATTCACCCCTCCACTTT. Its protein product is CSAMSGTGDNSPLHF.

The table lists this clonotype with many counts. V gene TRBV15 combines with J gene TRBJ1-5; TRBD1 aligns across 9 bases. The CDR3 contains 15 residues. After removal of 3 bases from V and 2 bases from J, the junction contained 2 bases not matched to a gene. CDR1 and CDR2 (germline): LNHNV, YYDKDF (reference sequence). CDR3 sequence reads: CATSSGDRGNQPQHF. For the CDR3, the DNA is TGTGCCACCAGCAGTGGGGACAGGGGCAATCAGCCCCAGCATTTT.

This clonotype has at least ten counts. The chain couples TRBV11-2 to TRBJ1-1; D remains unclear. V lost 3 bases to trimming and J lost 7 bases, with 3 bases between them. The CDR3 runs 10 residues. Germline V gives CDR1 SGHAT, CDR2 FQNNGV. CDR3 DNA: TGTGCCAGCAGCTTCGTTGAAGCTTTCTTT. Translating gives CASSFVEAFF.

The chain is built from TRBV30 and TRBJ2-7, with D perhaps matching TRBD1 (5 bases). From germline, CDR1 is GTSNPN and CDR2 SVGIG (reference sequence). Trimming pared 4 bases from V and 3 bases from J, leaving 10 bases between. This CDR3 is 12 amino acids long. The CDR3 protein is CAWTSRGYEQYF. In DNA, the CDR3 is TGTGCCTGGACCTCTAGGGGCTACGAGCAGTACTTC. Looking up the rest from reference TRBV30 and TRBJ2-7 gives the full variable domain: SQTIHQWPATLVQPVGSPLSLECTVEGTSNPNLYWYRQAAGRGLQLLFYSVGIGQISSEVPQNLSASRPQDRQFILSSKKLLLSDSGFYLCAWTSRGYEQYFGPGTRLTVT.

This clonotype has just a few counts. The CDR3 spells CASSLDLFTSRTQYF. As DNA, the CDR3 is TGTGCCAGCAGCTTAGATTTGTTCACTAGCCGTACGCAGTATTTT. This chain connects TRBV7-9 to TRBJ2-3; weak D call: TRBD2 (6 bases). This CDR3 spans 15 amino acids. V lost 1 base to trimming and J lost 8 bases, with 16 bases between them. Looked up from germline, CDR1 is SEHNR and CDR2 is FQNEAQ (reference sequence).

About this clonotype: Being one base from a much bigger clone, this may be a read error. The chain employs TRBV5-6 and TRBJ2-1; TRBD2 matches at 7 bases. The length of the CDR3 is 13 residues. Germline assignment: CDR1 SGHDT and CDR2 YYEEEE. The CDR3 sequence: CASSLLLANGQFF. CDR3 in DNA: TGTGCCAGCAGCTTGCTACTAGCGAATGGGCAGTTCTTC.

This clonotype was found many times. The J gene is TRBJ2-7, the V gene TRBV7-9; 8 nucleotides agree with TRBD2. CDR1 is SEHNR, CDR2 FQNEAQ, per germline (reference sequence). The CDR3 is 18 amino acids. J lost 7 bases, V lost 5 bases, and 22 bases had no gene match. This CDR3 is CASSTPKGASGGSREQYF. The CDR3 nucleotides read TGTGCCAGCAGCACCCCGAAGGGCGCCAGCGGGGGTTCTCGGGAGCAGTACTTC.

The J gene is TRBJ2-1, the V gene TRBV12-3 or TRBV12-4; D is unclear. CDR3 length equals 15 residues. The V end was cut by 7 bases, the J end by 0 bases, with 13 bases between. CDR3 coding DNA: TGTGCCAGCAATGGCGTACGGAGCTCCTACAATGAGCAGTTCTTC. As protein: CASNGVRSSYNEQFF.

The table lists this clonotype with many counts. The rearrangement links TRBV7-9 to TRBJ2-5; D possibly corresponds to TRBD2 (6 bases). Germline V gene sequence: CDR1 SEHNR, CDR2 FQNEAQ (reference sequence). This CDR3 has 14 residues. Deletions cut 4 bases from V and 1 base from J, with 10 bases between. The CDR3 bases are TGTGCCAGCAGCTCCCGGACTATCCAAGAGACCCAGTACTTC. It codes for CASSSRTIQETQYF.

This clonotype was seen more than once but under ten times. This chain uses TRBV7-9 with TRBJ1-2; unclear D gene. V gave up 4 bases and J gave up 5 bases, with 11 bases separating them. CDR1 and CDR2 (germline): SEHNR, FQNEAQ (reference sequence). The length of the CDR3 is 13 residues. CDR3 region: CASSWPGDYGYTF. DNA of the CDR3: TGTGCCAGCAGCTGGCCGGGAGATTATGGCTACACCTTC.